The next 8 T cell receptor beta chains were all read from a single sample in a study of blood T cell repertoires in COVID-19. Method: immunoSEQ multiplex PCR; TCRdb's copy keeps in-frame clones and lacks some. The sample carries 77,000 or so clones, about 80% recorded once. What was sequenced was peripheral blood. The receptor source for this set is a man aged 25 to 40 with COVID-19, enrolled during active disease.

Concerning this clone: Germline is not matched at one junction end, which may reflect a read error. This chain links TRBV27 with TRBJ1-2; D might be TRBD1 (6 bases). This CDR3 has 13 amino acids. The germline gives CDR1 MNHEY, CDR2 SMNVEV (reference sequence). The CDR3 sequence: CASSLYGQQGYTF. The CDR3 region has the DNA TGTGCCAGCAGCTTATATGGACAGCAAGGCTACACCTTC.

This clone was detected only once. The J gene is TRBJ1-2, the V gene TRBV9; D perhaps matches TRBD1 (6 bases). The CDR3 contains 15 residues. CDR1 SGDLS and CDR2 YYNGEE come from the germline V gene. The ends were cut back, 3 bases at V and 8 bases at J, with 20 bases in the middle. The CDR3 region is CASSDDPRGRRGYTF. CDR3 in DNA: TGTGCCAGCAGCGACGATCCCAGGGGACGGAGGGGCTACACCTTC.

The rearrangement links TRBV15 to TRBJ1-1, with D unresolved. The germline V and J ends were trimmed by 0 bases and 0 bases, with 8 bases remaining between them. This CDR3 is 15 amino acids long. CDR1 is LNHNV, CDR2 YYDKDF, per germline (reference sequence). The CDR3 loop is CATSRDPKLNTEAFF. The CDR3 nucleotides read TGTGCCACCAGCAGAGACCCAAAGCTGAACACTGAAGCTTTCTTT.

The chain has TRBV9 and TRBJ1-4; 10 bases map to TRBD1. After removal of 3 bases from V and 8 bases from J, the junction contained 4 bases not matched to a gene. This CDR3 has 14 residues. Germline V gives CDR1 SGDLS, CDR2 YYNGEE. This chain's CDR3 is CASSGTGGGEKLFF. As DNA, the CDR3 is TGTGCCAGCAGCGGGACAGGGGGTGGAGAAAAACTGTTTTTT.

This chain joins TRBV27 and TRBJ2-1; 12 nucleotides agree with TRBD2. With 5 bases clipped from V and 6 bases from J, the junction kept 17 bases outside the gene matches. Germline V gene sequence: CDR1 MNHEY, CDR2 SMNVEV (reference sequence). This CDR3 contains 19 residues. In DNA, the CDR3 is TGTGCCAGCAGTACACAGGGGGCTAGCGGGAGGGCCTTCCCCAATGAGCAGTTCTTC. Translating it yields CASSTQGASGRAFPNEQFF.

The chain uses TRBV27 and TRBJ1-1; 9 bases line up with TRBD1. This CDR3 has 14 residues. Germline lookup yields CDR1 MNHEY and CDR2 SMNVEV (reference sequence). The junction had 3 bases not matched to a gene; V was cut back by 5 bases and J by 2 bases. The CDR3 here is CASSRTGVNTEAFF. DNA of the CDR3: TGTGCCAGCAGTCGGACAGGGGTCAACACTGAAGCTTTCTTT.

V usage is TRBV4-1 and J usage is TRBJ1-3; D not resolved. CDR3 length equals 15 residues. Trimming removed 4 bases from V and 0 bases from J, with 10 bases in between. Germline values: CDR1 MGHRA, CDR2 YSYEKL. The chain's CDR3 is CASSPRRGSGNTIYF. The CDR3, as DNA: TGCGCCAGCAGCCCCCGGCGGGGCTCTGGAAACACCATATATTTT.

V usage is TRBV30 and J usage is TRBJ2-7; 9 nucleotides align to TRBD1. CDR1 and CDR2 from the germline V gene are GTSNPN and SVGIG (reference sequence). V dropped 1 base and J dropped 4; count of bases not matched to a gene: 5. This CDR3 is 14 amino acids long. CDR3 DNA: TGTGCCTGGAGTGCTACAGGGGGCCCATACGAGCAGTACTTC. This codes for CAWSATGGPYEQYF. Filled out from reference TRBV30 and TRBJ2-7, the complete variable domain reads SQTIHQWPATLVQPVGSPLSLECTVEGTSNPNLYWYRQAAGRGLQLLFYSVGIGQISSEVPQNLSASRPQDRQFILSSKKLLLSDSGFYLCAWSATGGPYEQYFGPGTRLTVT.